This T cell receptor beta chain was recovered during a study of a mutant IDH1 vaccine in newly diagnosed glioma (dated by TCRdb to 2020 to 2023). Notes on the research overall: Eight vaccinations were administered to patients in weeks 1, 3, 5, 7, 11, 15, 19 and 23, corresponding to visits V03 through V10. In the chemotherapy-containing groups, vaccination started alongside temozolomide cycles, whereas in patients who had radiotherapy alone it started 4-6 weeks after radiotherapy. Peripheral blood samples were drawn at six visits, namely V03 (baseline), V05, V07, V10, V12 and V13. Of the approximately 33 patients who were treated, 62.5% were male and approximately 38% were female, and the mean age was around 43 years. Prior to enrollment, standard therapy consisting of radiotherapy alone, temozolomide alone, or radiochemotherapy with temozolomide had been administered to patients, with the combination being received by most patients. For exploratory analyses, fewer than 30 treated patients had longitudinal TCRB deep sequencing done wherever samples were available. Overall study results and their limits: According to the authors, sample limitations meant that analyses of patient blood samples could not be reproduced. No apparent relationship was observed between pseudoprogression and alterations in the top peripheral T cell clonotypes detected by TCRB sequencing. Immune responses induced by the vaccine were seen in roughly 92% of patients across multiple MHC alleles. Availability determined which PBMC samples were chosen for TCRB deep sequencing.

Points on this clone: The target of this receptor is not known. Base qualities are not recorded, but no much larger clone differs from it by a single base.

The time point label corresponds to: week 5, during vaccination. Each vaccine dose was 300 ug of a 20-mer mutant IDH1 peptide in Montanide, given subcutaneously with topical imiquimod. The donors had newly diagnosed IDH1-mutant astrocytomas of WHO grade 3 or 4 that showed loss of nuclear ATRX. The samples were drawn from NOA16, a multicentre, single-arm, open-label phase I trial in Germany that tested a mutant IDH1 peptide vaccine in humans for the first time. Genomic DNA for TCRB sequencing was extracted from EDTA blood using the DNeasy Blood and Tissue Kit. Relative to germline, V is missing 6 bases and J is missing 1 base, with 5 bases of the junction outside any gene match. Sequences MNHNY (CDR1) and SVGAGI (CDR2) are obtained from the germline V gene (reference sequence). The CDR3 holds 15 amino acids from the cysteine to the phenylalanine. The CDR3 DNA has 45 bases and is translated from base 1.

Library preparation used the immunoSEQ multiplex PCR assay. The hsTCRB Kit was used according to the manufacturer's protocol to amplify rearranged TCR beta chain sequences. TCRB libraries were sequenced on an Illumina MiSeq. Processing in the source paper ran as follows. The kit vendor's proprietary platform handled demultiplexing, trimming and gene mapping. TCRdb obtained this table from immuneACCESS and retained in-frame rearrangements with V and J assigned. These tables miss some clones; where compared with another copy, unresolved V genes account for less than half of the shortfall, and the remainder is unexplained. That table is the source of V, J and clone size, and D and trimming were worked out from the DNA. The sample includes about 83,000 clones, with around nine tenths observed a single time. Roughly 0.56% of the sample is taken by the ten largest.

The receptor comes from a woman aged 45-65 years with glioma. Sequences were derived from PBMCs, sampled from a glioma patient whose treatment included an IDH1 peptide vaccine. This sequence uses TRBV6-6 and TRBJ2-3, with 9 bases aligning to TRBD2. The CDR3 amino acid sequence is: CASRLAGERTDTQYF. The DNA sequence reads TGTGCCAGCAGGTTAGCGGGAGAGCGCACAGATACGCAGTATTTT.